This passage covers 5 T cell receptor beta chains from one sample sequenced in a study of shared clonotypes between healthy human individuals. Profiling relied on immunoSEQ multiplex PCR, and the TCRdb table lists in-frame clones only, not all of them. The table records approximately 1.5 million clones, 98% of them present only once. The sequenced sample was naive CD4+ T cells sorted from blood. Subset described: CD45RA+ positively selected. These receptors were collected from a man in his thirties or forties in good health.

The gene calls are TRBV19 and TRBJ1-2, with D perhaps matching TRBD1 (6 bases). The CDR3 has 13 amino acids. V was trimmed by 5 bases and J by 7 bases, leaving 14 bases between them. Germline CDR1 is LNHDA and CDR2 is SQIVND (reference sequence). DNA of the CDR3: TGTGCCAGTAGTTTGCAGGGGAGTCTTGGCTACACCTTC. This sequence encodes CASSLQGSLGYTF.

With respect to this clone: Other nucleotide sequences from this sample produce the same CDR3. V is TRBV2 and J is TRBJ2-5; 8 nucleotides match TRBD2. The length of the CDR3 is 13 residues. CDR1 and CDR2 from the germline V gene are SNHLY and FYNNEI. V lost 4 bases, J lost 2 bases, and 0 bases stayed unmatched. CDR3: CASSGGRQETQYF. The CDR3 nucleotides read TGTGCCAGCAGTGGCGGGAGGCAAGAGACCCAGTACTTC.

V is TRBV9 and J is TRBJ2-2; D is perhaps TRBD1 (5 bases). Germline CDR1 is SGDLS and CDR2 is YYNGEE. V was shortened by 4 bases and J by 4 bases, with 11 bases between the two germline ends. The length of the CDR3 is 14 residues. The CDR3 sequence: CASSPDTSTGELFF. For the CDR3, the DNA is TGTGCCAGCAGCCCGGACACCTCCACCGGGGAGCTGTTTTTT.

J is TRBJ2-1 and V is TRBV30, with 7 bases that match TRBD2. Germline CDR1 and CDR2: GTSNPN and SVGIG (reference sequence). CDR3 length: 15 amino acids. The junction had 9 bases not matched to a gene; V was cut back by 3 bases and J by 4 bases. The CDR3 is CAWRTAGDGYNEQFF. The CDR3 DNA reads TGTGCCTGGAGAACGGCGGGAGACGGTTACAATGAGCAGTTCTTC.

This sequence joins TRBV28 and TRBJ1-2; 7 nucleotides align to TRBD1. The CDR3 covers 16 residues. Germline V CDR1 and CDR2: MDHEN, SYDVKM. V shed 4 bases, J shed 4 bases, and the junction held 12 bases outside the gene matches. CDR3 DNA sequence: TGTGCCAGCAGTTCTTACAGGGGCCGCAACGGCTATGGCTACACCTTC. The encoded protein is CASSSYRGRNGYGYTF.